This T cell receptor (beta chain) was sequenced in a study of PD-L1 blockade in urothelial cancer. Across the whole study: Tumor samples were found to contain a median of 1,402 T cells. The study, taken as a whole, reports: There was one FFPE tumor sample per patient, and it was not taken right before treatment. By 3 weeks, tumor-associated blood clones had expanded more in durable-benefit patients.

The V and J ends lost 3 bases and 2 bases, in that order; junction bases with no gene match: 4. The germline gives CDR1 MDHEN, CDR2 SYDVKM. CDR3 size: 14 residues. Investigators quantified FFPE tumor DNA with amplified housekeeping genes. The table came from immunoSEQ multiplex PCR; TCRdb's copy has only in-frame clones and leaves some out. In the table there are about 32,000 clones, roughly 36% of which are singletons. This clone has just a few counts. Antigen specificity is unknown. The V and J genes are TRBV28 and TRBJ2-7; 7 positions agree with TRBD1. The sequencing used tumor tissue, collected before atezolizumab (anti-PD-L1) treatment. The sequence derives from a man between 60 and 70 years old with urothelial cancer. The DNA of the CDR3 is TGTGCCAGCAGTTTTGCAGGGGGAGCCTACGAGCAGTACTTC. This translates into CASSFAGGAYEQYF.